The clone carrying this T cell receptor (beta chain) was counted only a few times. Its antigen is unknown. At the Johns Hopkins FTIC core, DNA taken from cultured CD4+ T cells was sequenced by way of the Oncomine TCR Beta short-read assay. TCRdb independently ran MiXCR on the PCR reads; one entry per CDR3 protein. Of fewer than 10,000 distinct CDR3 sequences detected, more than 35% appear once; the ten largest clones hold about 16%. With 1 base removed from V and 7 bases from J, the gap between germline ends came to 18 bases. Germline values: CDR1 SGHRS, CDR2 YFSETQ. The CDR3 is made up of 17 amino acids. The sample originates from a study of vaccination and CD4 T cells after COVID-19. In the study overall: The convalescents included six males and four females, and among them two were Hispanic while seven were Caucasian. Ranging from 14 to 241, the interval between dose two and post-vaccine sampling had a median of approximately 67 days.

Findings of the study overall: It was found that, in convalescent patients, 304 of 307 vaccine-specific clones were spike mono-reactive.

Treatment here: approximately nine-day PBMC culture with coronavirus spike peptide pools or control peptides (ViraFEST assay). Two million PBMCs went into each well for culture with around 9.2 IU/ml IL-2 and approximately 9 ug/ml peptide pools. The V and J genes are TRBV5-1 and TRBJ1-6; a possible D gene is TRBD1 (5 bases). Sequencing input: CD4+ T cells from blood, cultured in vitro. The origin of this receptor is a human donor who had recovered from COVID-19. CDR3: CASSLIGPGTLNSPLHF. CDR3 DNA: TGCGCCAGCAGCTTGATCGGACCCGGGACTCTAAATTCACCCCTCCACTTT. Full variable domain (missing parts from reference TRBV5-1 and TRBJ1-6): KAGVTQTPRYLIKTRGQQVTLSCSPISGHRSVSWYQQTPGQGLQFLFEYFSETQRNKGNFPGRFSGRQFSNSRSEMNVSTLELGDSALYLCASSLIGPGTLNSPLHFGNGTRLTVT.